The rows below give T cell receptor beta chains drawn from one sample of a study of blood T cell repertoires in COVID-19. Clones were sequenced by immunoSEQ multiplex PCR, and TCRdb holds only the in-frame ones, with some missing. The top ten clones hold more than 9% of a sample with a few hundred thousand clones, about nine tenths of them seen once. Sequenced: PBMCs or T cells enriched from blood (not recorded which). Every receptor here comes from a woman aged 25 to 39 who had recovered from COVID-19. Both conserved end residues are part of each CDR3. Each record gives: clone size, V gene, J gene, D gene, CDR3 DNA, CDR3 protein. D genes are given only for firm matches. Not all rows give a size; the values are once, few, many and, for expanded clones, a class.

size: .
V: TRBV28
J: TRBJ2-7
D: .
DNA: TGTGCCGTTTTGGAGCGGAACGGACCCTACGAGCAGTACTTC
CDR3: CAVLERNGPYEQYF

size: .
V: TRBV28
J: TRBJ1-2
D: TRBD1
DNA: TGTGCCAGCAGTTTTCCGCCCAGGGGGGAAGGCGGTGGCTACACCTTC
CDR3: CASSFPPRGEGGGYTF

size: .
V: TRBV7-7
J: TRBJ2-2
D: .
DNA: TGTGCTAGCAGCGAAGACCCTCCGGAGGGGGCCAACACCGGGGAGCTGTTTTTT
CDR3: CASSEDPPEGANTGELFF

size: .
V: TRBV7-9
J: TRBJ2-7
D: TRBD1
DNA: TGTGCCAGCAGCGACGGACCCTGGACAGGGGGGTTCAACGAGCAGTACTTC
CDR3: CASSDGPWTGGFNEQYF

size: .
V: TRBV27
J: TRBJ2-7
D: TRBD1
DNA: TGTGCCAGCAGTTTTAGTCGAACAGGGGTAGAGCAGTACTTC
CDR3: CASSFSRTGVEQYF

size: .
V: TRBV28
J: TRBJ1-5
D: .
DNA: TGTGCCACCTCAGGGGTAGATCGTAATCAGCCCCAGCATTTT
CDR3: CATSGVDRNQPQHF

size: .
V: TRBV3-1/TRBV3-2
J: TRBJ1-1
D: .
DNA: TGTGCCAGCAGCCCGTTGGTCAGGTCCACTGAAGCTTTCTTT
CDR3: CASSPLVRSTEAFF

size: .
V: TRBV7-6
J: TRBJ2-1
D: TRBD2
DNA: TGTGCCAGCAGCTTAGAACGGGGCGGGAGTTACAATGAGCAGTTCTTC
CDR3: CASSLERGGSYNEQFF

size: .
V: TRBV27
J: TRBJ1-6
D: TRBD1
DNA: TGTGCCAGCACTAGGGGACAGCCTTATAATTCACCCCTCCACTTT
CDR3: CASTRGQPYNSPLHF

size: few
V: TRBV14
J: TRBJ1-2
D: .
DNA: TGTGCCAGCAGCCCTGGGACACTCCCTAACTATGGCTACACCTTC
CDR3: CASSPGTLPNYGYTF

size: .
V: TRBV3-1/TRBV3-2
J: TRBJ2-3
D: TRBD2
DNA: TGTGCCAGCAGCCAAGTCCCCTCCGGACTAGCGGGATCCACAGATACGCAGTATTTT
CDR3: CASSQVPSGLAGSTDTQYF

size: .
V: TRBV29-1
J: TRBJ1-1
D: TRBD1
DNA: TGCAGCGTTAATTCCCGGGACAGGGGGCTTGGCACTGAAGCTTTCTTT
CDR3: CSVNSRDRGLGTEAFF

size: .
V: TRBV7-9
J: TRBJ2-5
D: TRBD2
DNA: TGTGCCAGCAGCTTATACCTAGCGGTTTACCAAGAGACCCAGTACTTC
CDR3: CASSLYLAVYQETQYF

size: few
V: TRBV18
J: TRBJ1-1
D: TRBD1
DNA: TGTGCCAGCTCAGGACAGGTTGAGAACACTGAAGCTTTCTTT
CDR3: CASSGQVENTEAFF

size: few
V: TRBV7-2
J: TRBJ1-1
D: TRBD1
DNA: TGTGCCAGCAGCTTCAGGACAGGGTGGTCGTCGGCTGAAGCTTTCTTT
CDR3: CASSFRTGWSSAEAFF

size: .
V: TRBV27
J: TRBJ2-7
D: TRBD1
DNA: TGTGCCAGCAGTCCCGGGACAGGGGGCTTCGAGCAGTACTTC
CDR3: CASSPGTGGFEQYF

size: .
V: TRBV5-4
J: TRBJ2-3
D: TRBD2
DNA: TGTGCCAGCAGCCGACTAGCGGGGGGCACAGATACGCAGTATTTT
CDR3: CASSRLAGGTDTQYF

size: .
V: TRBV5-1
J: TRBJ1-2
D: .
DNA: TGCGCCAGCAGCTTCGGGGTCTCTGACGGCTACACCTTC
CDR3: CASSFGVSDGYTF

size: .
V: TRBV2
J: TRBJ1-2
D: TRBD1
DNA: TGTGCCAGCAGTGAACGGGACAGGGGCCTCCCTAACTATGGCTACACCTTC
CDR3: CASSERDRGLPNYGYTF

size: .
V: TRBV11-2
J: TRBJ2-2
D: TRBD2
DNA: TGTGCCAGCAGCTTACCTACGGGACTAGAGAACACCGGGGAGCTGTTTTTT
CDR3: CASSLPTGLENTGELFF

size: .
V: TRBV4-2
J: TRBJ2-3
D: TRBD2
DNA: TGTGCCAGCAGCCGACTGACTAGCCCAGATACGCAGTATTTT
CDR3: CASSRLTSPDTQYF

size: .
V: TRBV28
J: TRBJ2-1
D: .
DNA: TGTGCCAGCAGTGCCGGGACACTCGAGCAGTTCTTC
CDR3: CASSAGTLEQFF

size: once
V: TRBV27
J: TRBJ1-1
D: TRBD1
DNA: TGTGCCAGCAGCTCGAGGGGGCGGGGCACTGAAGCTTTCTTT
CDR3: CASSSRGRGTEAFF

size: .
V: TRBV5-6
J: TRBJ2-7
D: .
DNA: TGTGCCAGCAGCTTGATAACAACCTACGAGCAGTACTTC
CDR3: CASSLITTYEQYF

size: .
V: TRBV19
J: TRBJ2-1
D: TRBD2
DNA: TGTGCCAGTAGTATATTTTCGGGGGGAATCTCCTACAATGAGCAGTTCTTC
CDR3: CASSIFSGGISYNEQFF

size: .
V: TRBV19
J: TRBJ2-1
D: TRBD2
DNA: TGTGCCAGTAGTATCTCTAGCGGGAGTCACAATGAGCAGTTCTTC
CDR3: CASSISSGSHNEQFF

size: .
V: TRBV13
J: TRBJ2-5
D: .
DNA: TGTGCCAGCAGCAAGTCGCTGGGAGCTAGCCAAGAGACCCAGTACTTC
CDR3: CASSKSLGASQETQYF

size: .
V: TRBV11-2
J: TRBJ2-1
D: TRBD1
DNA: TGTGCCAGCAGCTTAGCTTTGGGGGACAGGCCCTACAATGAGCAGTTCTTC
CDR3: CASSLALGDRPYNEQFF

size: .
V: TRBV14
J: TRBJ1-5
D: .
DNA: TGTGCCAGCAGCCCTTCGAGTTCTGATCAGCCCCAGCATTTT
CDR3: CASSPSSSDQPQHF

size: .
V: TRBV20-1
J: TRBJ2-5
D: TRBD2
DNA: TGCAGTGCTAGTCAGCGGGATTGGTACCAAGAGACCCAGTACTTC
CDR3: CSASQRDWYQETQYF

size: .
V: TRBV5-8
J: TRBJ1-6
D: .
DNA: TGTGCCAGCACGAGGAATAATTCACCCCTCCACTTT
CDR3: CASTRNNSPLHF

size: .
V: TRBV6-6
J: TRBJ2-7
D: TRBD1
DNA: TGTGCCAGCAGTCGATCAGGGGGCGTCAAATCCGAGCAGTACTTC
CDR3: CASSRSGGVKSEQYF

size: .
V: TRBV19
J: TRBJ2-3
D: .
DNA: TGTGCCAGTAGTCCCCGGAGGGGGGGGGTCACAGATACGCAGTATTTT
CDR3: CASSPRRGGVTDTQYF

size: .
V: TRBV29-1
J: TRBJ1-1
D: .
DNA: TGCAGCGTTAGGGAGGGCACTGAAGCTTTCTTT
CDR3: CSVREGTEAFF

size: .
V: TRBV4-1
J: TRBJ1-1
D: TRBD1
DNA: TGCGCCAGCAGCCAAGCCCTAGGGGGCCTGAACACTGAAGCTTTCTTT
CDR3: CASSQALGGLNTEAFF

size: .
V: TRBV19
J: TRBJ1-5
D: .
DNA: TGTGCCAGTAGGAATCAGGGTGGCAATCAGCCCCAGCATTTT
CDR3: CASRNQGGNQPQHF

size: .
V: TRBV18
J: TRBJ1-2
D: .
DNA: TGTGCCAGCTCACCATTACCGGGGGACAACTATGGCTACACCTTC
CDR3: CASSPLPGDNYGYTF

size: .
V: TRBV4-3
J: TRBJ1-2
D: TRBD1
DNA: TGCGCCAGCAGCCGGCGACACAGGGGTAAGGATGGCTACACCTTC
CDR3: CASSRRHRGKDGYTF

size: .
V: TRBV28
J: TRBJ1-5
D: .
DNA: TGTGCCAGCAGTTTCGAGGGCATTTGGGGCAATCAGCCCCAGCATTTT
CDR3: CASSFEGIWGNQPQHF

size: .
V: TRBV2
J: TRBJ1-3
D: TRBD1
DNA: TGTGCCAGCAGTGGACAGGGGTTTGGAAACACCATATATTTT
CDR3: CASSGQGFGNTIYF

size: .
V: TRBV7-2
J: TRBJ2-5
D: TRBD1
DNA: TGTGCCAGCAGCGACAGGGGGCGCGGGGAGACCCAGTACTTC
CDR3: CASSDRGRGETQYF

size: .
V: TRBV5-8
J: TRBJ2-5
D: .
DNA: TGTGCCAGCAGCTTGGGGGGCAGGGTCCAAGAGACCCAGTACTTC
CDR3: CASSLGGRVQETQYF

size: .
V: TRBV11-2
J: TRBJ2-2
D: .
DNA: TGTGCCAGCAGCTTAAGTACAGGGCCCATCGGGGAGCTGTTTTTT
CDR3: CASSLSTGPIGELFF

size: once
V: TRBV5-4
J: TRBJ1-2
D: .
DNA: TGTGCCAGCAGCCCGGGGGGGACACGAATTAACTATGGCTACACCTTC
CDR3: CASSPGGTRINYGYTF

size: .
V: TRBV4-1
J: TRBJ1-2
D: TRBD1
DNA: TGCGCCAGCAGCCGAACCGTGGGACAGTCCCCACACGGCTACACCTTC
CDR3: CASSRTVGQSPHGYTF

size: once
V: TRBV7-2
J: TRBJ2-7
D: .
DNA: TGTGCCAGCAGCAAAGACAGGACCCACGAGCAGTACTTC
CDR3: CASSKDRTHEQYF

size: .
V: TRBV29-1
J: TRBJ1-1
D: .
DNA: TGCAGCGTTGTGGGTTCGGGACACTTGAGCGAAGCTTTCTTT
CDR3: CSVVGSGHLSEAFF

size: .
V: TRBV7-2
J: TRBJ2-3
D: TRBD2
DNA: TGTGCCAGCAGCTATACTAGCGCACGCACAGATACGCAGTATTTT
CDR3: CASSYTSARTDTQYF

size: .
V: TRBV5-1
J: TRBJ1-2
D: TRBD1
DNA: TGCGCCAGCAGCAAGGACAGGGAAGAAATTAGGGGCTACACCTTC
CDR3: CASSKDREEIRGYTF

size: .
V: TRBV29-1
J: TRBJ1-4
D: .
DNA: TGCAGCGTTCGAGCTAATGAAAAACTGTTTTTT
CDR3: CSVRANEKLFF

size: .
V: TRBV9
J: TRBJ2-3
D: .
DNA: TGTGCCAGCAGCGTAGGGGTAGCCGAAGAAACAGATACGCAGTATTTT
CDR3: CASSVGVAEETDTQYF

size: .
V: TRBV3-1/TRBV3-2
J: TRBJ1-6
D: .
DNA: TGTGCCAGCAGCCCTGTGCTCGGTGCCGGGGCACCCCTCCACTTT
CDR3: CASSPVLGAGAPLHF

size: .
V: TRBV27
J: TRBJ1-5
D: .
DNA: TGTGCCAGCAGTTGGGCCTCCGGCCAGCCCCAGCATTTT
CDR3: CASSWASGQPQHF

size: .
V: TRBV5-8
J: TRBJ1-5
D: .
DNA: TGTGCCAGCAGCTTGTTGGGGAGAAATCAGCCCCAGCATTTT
CDR3: CASSLLGRNQPQHF